These 29 T cell receptor beta chains came from one sample sequenced in a study of cytomegalovirus exposure and HLA in healthy donors. PCR employed 60 Vbeta and 13 Jbeta primers. The data were produced by immunoSEQ multiplex PCR, yet TCRdb's version contains in-frame clones alone and is incomplete. The sample lists around 150,000 clones, 68% occurring once. The sequenced sample consisted of PBMCs. These receptors were obtained from a man aged 45-65 years in good health and CMV-seronegative.

V and J are TRBV6-5 and TRBJ2-5, with D maybe TRBD1 (6 bases). The CDR3 has 14 amino acids. Trimming shortened V by 10 bases and J by 1 base, and 16 bases separated the two germline ends. CDR1 and CDR2 (germline): MNHEY, SVGAGI. The CDR3 protein is CATCDRHLQETQYF. For the CDR3, the DNA is TGTGCCACCTGTGACAGGCACCTCCAAGAGACCCAGTACTTC.

In its sample, this clone was seen a few times. J is TRBJ1-2 and V is TRBV27, with D possibly TRBD1 on 6 matching bases. Trimming removed 5 bases at V and 2 bases at J, with 12 bases between. From germline, CDR1 is MNHEY and CDR2 SMNVEV (reference sequence). This CDR3 has 14 residues. CDR3 sequence: CASSAYRANYGYTF. The CDR3 DNA follows: TGTGCCAGCAGTGCCTACAGGGCGAACTATGGCTACACCTTC.

The J gene is TRBJ1-4, the V gene TRBV6-6; D unclear. V was cut by 8 bases and J by 3 bases, with 16 bases left in between. CDR1 and CDR2 (germline): MNHNY, SVGAGI (reference sequence). The CDR3 has 15 residues. The CDR3 DNA reads as TGTGCCAGCGCCGAACCGAGGGCCTCTAATGAAAAACTGTTTTTT. Its translation: CASAEPRASNEKLFF.

The count of this clone is one. V is TRBV11-3 and J is TRBJ2-2; D ambiguous. CDR3 length: 11 residues. Looked up from germline, CDR1 is SGHNT and CDR2 is YENEEA. The CDR3 loop reads CASQSTGELFF. The CDR3 DNA reads as TGTGCGTCACAGTCCACCGGGGAGCTGTTTTTT.

This sequence joins TRBV29-1 and TRBJ2-5, with D perhaps TRBD2 (7 bases). The CDR3 length is 14 residues. Germline CDR1 SQVTM, CDR2 ANQGSEA. Deletions cut 2 bases from V and 5 bases from J, with 15 bases between. CDR3 sequence reads: CSVERGGRSETQYF. The DNA of the CDR3 is TGCAGCGTTGAAAGGGGGGGGCGCTCGGAGACCCAGTACTTC.

The chain employs TRBV5-5 and TRBJ2-3; 8 bases align to TRBD2. Trimming took 0 bases from V and 0 from J; bases not matched to a gene: 3. Per germline, CDR1 SGHKS and CDR2 YYEKEE (reference sequence). The CDR3 is made up of 16 amino acids. The CDR3: CASSLAGGLSTDTQYF. For the CDR3, the DNA is TGTGCCAGCAGCTTGGCGGGGGGGTTGAGCACAGATACGCAGTATTTT.

The V and J genes are TRBV21-1 and TRBJ2-4; the D segment call TRBD2 is taken from the table without a DNA check. TRBV21-1 is an annotated pseudogene. There are 16 residues in the CDR3. The CDR3 DNA is TGTGCCAGCAGCACAGGGACTAGCGGGGTTAAAAACATTCAGTACTTC. It codes for CASSTGTSGVKNIQYF.

The chain uses TRBV6-6 and TRBJ2-1, with TRBD2 matching over 9 bases. The CDR3 contains 16 residues. V was pared by 5 bases and J by 1 base, with 6 bases of the junction left unmatched. Germline values: CDR1 MNHNY, CDR2 SVGAGI (reference sequence). DNA of the CDR3: TGTGCCAGCAGTGCCGCGGGGGGGCGATCCTACAATGAGCAGTTCTTC. Its translation is CASSAAGGRSYNEQFF.

This rearrangement joins TRBV27 to TRBJ1-5, with 8 bases matching TRBD1. V lost 4 bases and J lost 4; bases outside the gene matches: 6. Germline-derived CDR1 and CDR2 are MNHEY and SMNVEV (reference sequence). This CDR3 region has 15 residues. The CDR3 loop reads CASSSQGALNQPQHF. The DNA of the CDR3 is TGTGCCAGCAGTTCCCAGGGGGCTCTGAATCAGCCCCAGCATTTT.

The chain links TRBV9 to TRBJ2-3, with D possibly TRBD2 on 6 matching bases. The CDR3 length is 15 residues. The germline V gene has CDR1 SGDLS and CDR2 YYNGEE. Trimming removed 0 bases from V and 4 bases from J, with 12 bases in between. The CDR3 is CASSVGLGLADTQYF. The CDR3 DNA follows: TGTGCCAGCAGCGTAGGACTAGGGTTGGCAGATACGCAGTATTTT. Full variable domain (outside the CDR3, taken from reference TRBV9 and TRBJ2-3): DSGVTQTPKHLITATGQRVTLRCSPRSGDLSVYWYQQSLDQGLQFLIQYYNGEERAKGNILERFSAQQFPDLHSELNLSSLELGDSALYFCASSVGLGLADTQYFGPGTRLTVL.

The V gene is TRBV4-1, the J gene TRBJ2-3, with 11 bases that match TRBD2. Losses at the gene ends were 4 bases for V and 2 bases for J; bases not matched to a gene: 8. This CDR3 spans 17 amino acids. Germline V gene lookup returns CDR1 MGHRA and CDR2 YSYEKL. CDR3 DNA: TGCGCCAGCAGCCTTTTTTTGACTAGCGGGGACACAGATACGCAGTATTTT. Amino acid sequence: CASSLFLTSGDTDTQYF.

V gene TRBV4-1 combines with J gene TRBJ2-3; D perhaps matches TRBD2 (6 bases). Trimming removed 3 bases at V and 7 bases at J, with 11 bases between. This CDR3 is built from 13 residues. CDR1 is MGHRA and CDR2 is YSYEKL in the germline V gene. CDR3 residues: CASSHLLANTQYF. Written as DNA, the CDR3 is TGCGCCAGCAGCCACCTACTAGCAAATACGCAGTATTTT.

Regarding this clone: A read error may produce the germline difference seen at one junction end. The chain recombines TRBV7-7 with TRBJ2-5, with TRBD2 matching 10 bases. The germline V gene has CDR1 SSHAT and CDR2 FNYEAQ (reference sequence). CDR3 size: 15 residues. CDR3 bases: TGTGCTAGCAGCTCACCTAGCGGGGGAGGCGAGACCCAGTACTTC. This sequence encodes CASSSPSGGGETQYF. Combining the CDR3 with reference TRBV7-7 and TRBJ2-5 gives the whole variable domain GAGVSQSPRYKVTKRGQDVTLRCDPISSHATLYWYQQALGQGPEFLTYFNYEAQPDKSGLPSDRFSAERPEGSISTLTIQRTEQRDSAMYRCASSSPSGGGETQYFGPGTRLLVL.

This chain joins TRBV5-4 and TRBJ1-2; 9 bases are shared with TRBD1. The germline V gene encodes CDR1 SGHNT and CDR2 YYREEE (reference sequence). V trimming: 0 bases; J trimming: 4 bases; junction bases outside the gene matches: 4. The CDR3 runs 15 residues. CDR3 nucleotide sequence: TGTGCCAGCAGCTTGGACAGGGGGCGAAGCTATGGCTACACCTTC. This gives the protein CASSLDRGRSYGYTF. The variable domain in full, completed from reference TRBV5-4 and TRBJ1-2, reads ETGVTQSPTHLIKTRGQQVTLRCSSQSGHNTVSWYQQALGQGPQFIFQYYREEENGRGNFPPRFSGLQFPNYSSELNVNALELDDSALYLCASSLDRGRSYGYTFGSGTRLTVV.

The V gene is TRBV7-2, the J gene TRBJ1-2; D remains ambiguous. This CDR3 has 15 residues. Germline loops: CDR1 SGHTA, CDR2 FQGNSA. Trimming left V 4 bases short and J 5 bases short, with 17 bases between. CDR3 amino acids: CASSWGSGAEYGYTF. The CDR3 region has the DNA TGTGCCAGCAGCTGGGGTTCCGGAGCGGAATATGGCTACACCTTC.

This clone was seen a few times. V gene TRBV11-2 combines with J gene TRBJ1-1, with TRBD1 identical over 7 bases. Germline CDR1 SGHAT, CDR2 FQNNGV. Trimming took 1 base from V and 3 from J; bases not matched to a gene: 8. The CDR3 totals 16 residues. This chain's CDR3 is CASSLVSRRGYTEAFF. CDR3 coding DNA: TGTGCCAGCAGCTTAGTCTCCCGCAGGGGGTACACTGAAGCTTTCTTT.

This clone has more than one count but fewer than ten. V gene TRBV19 combines with J gene TRBJ2-6, with 11 bases lining up with TRBD1. V lost 7 bases, J lost 3 bases, and 11 bases stayed unmatched. The CDR3 length is 18 residues. The V gene's germline CDR1 is LNHDA and CDR2 SQIVND (reference sequence). CDR3 loop: CASTAPGQGAFGANVLTF. DNA of the CDR3: TGTGCCAGTACTGCCCCTGGACAGGGGGCATTTGGGGCCAACGTCCTGACTTTC.

V gene TRBV6-5 combines with J gene TRBJ2-7; D not certain. Germline V gene lookup returns CDR1 MNHEY and CDR2 SVGAGI. The V and J ends lost 0 bases and 0 bases respectively, with 12 bases between them. CDR3 length: 16 amino acids. This CDR3 reads CASSYSSRVLSYEQYF. The CDR3 DNA reads TGTGCCAGCAGTTACTCCTCCCGGGTCCTCTCCTACGAGCAGTACTTC.

The genes are TRBV9 and TRBJ1-6; 7 bases fit TRBD1. In germline, CDR1 is SGDLS, CDR2 YYNGEE. Trimming cost V 7 bases and J 7 bases; bases outside gene matches: 11. There are 15 residues in the CDR3. The CDR3 DNA follows: TGTGCCAGCGCAGGGGGGTTGGGGGGAAATTCACCCCTCCACTTT. Translation: CASAGGLGGNSPLHF. Using reference TRBV9 and TRBJ1-6 for the parts outside the CDR3, the full variable domain is DSGVTQTPKHLITATGQRVTLRCSPRSGDLSVYWYQQSLDQGLQFLIQYYNGEERAKGNILERFSAQQFPDLHSELNLSSLELGDSALYFCASAGGLGGNSPLHFGNGTRLTVT.

Only a few counts were recorded for this clone. The rearrangement links TRBV18 to TRBJ1-1; 8 nucleotides align to TRBD1. The CDR3 is 14 amino acids. V shed 6 bases and J 3 bases; nucleotides not matched to a gene: 6. Germline CDR1 reads KGHSH; CDR2 reads LQKENI. Here the CDR3 reads CASSPDRVYTEAFF. For the CDR3, the DNA is TGTGCCAGCTCGCCGGACAGGGTCTACACTGAAGCTTTCTTT.

V usage is TRBV5-4 and J usage is TRBJ1-2; tentative D call: TRBD1 (6 bases). The V end was cut by 6 bases, the J end by 5 bases, with 14 bases between. The CDR3 consists of 13 residues. The germline gives CDR1 SGHNT, CDR2 YYREEE (reference sequence). CDR3 sequence reads: CASNAQGGYGYTF. Written as DNA, the CDR3 is TGTGCCAGCAACGCACAGGGTGGATATGGCTACACCTTC.

The chain is built from TRBV6-5 and TRBJ1-1; perhaps TRBD1 as D (5 bases). Trimming left V 6 bases short and J 5 bases short, with 19 bases between. CDR3 length equals 15 residues. Per the germline V gene, CDR1 is MNHEY and CDR2 is SVGAGI. CDR3 sequence reads: CASRLDWGDRTEAFF. The CDR3 DNA sequence: TGTGCCAGCAGGCTCGACTGGGGGGATCGGACTGAAGCTTTCTTT.

The CDR3, as DNA: TGTGCCAGCCGGGGGGGCGGAGGAGATACGCAGTATTTT. Translating it yields CASRGGGGDTQYF. This rearrangement joins TRBV6-5 to TRBJ2-3; 8 bases agree with TRBD2. Germline loops: CDR1 MNHEY, CDR2 SVGAGI. Trimming took 8 bases from V and 5 from J; bases not matched to a gene: 6. There are 13 residues in the CDR3.

V and J are TRBV5-4 and TRBJ2-5; 15 bases agree with TRBD2. This CDR3 has 16 residues. Germline V gene data show CDR1 as SGHNT and CDR2 as YYREEE (reference sequence). The V gene end was trimmed by 4 bases and the J gene end by 4 bases; junction bases not matched to a gene: 5. CDR3 amino acids: CASSPGTSGGTETQYF. Here the CDR3 DNA reads TGTGCCAGCAGCCCAGGGACTAGCGGGGGGACAGAGACCCAGTACTTC.

V gene TRBV5-1 combines with J gene TRBJ2-5, with 8 bases fitting TRBD2. The J call is uncertain, as TRBJ2-7 better fits the DNA end. Germline-derived CDR1 and CDR2 are SGHRS and YFSETQ. This CDR3 has 15 amino acids. As DNA, the CDR3 is TGCGCCAGCAGCTTGGCCTTTGCGGGGGGTTACGAGCAGTACTTC. It is translated as CASSLAFAGGYEQYF.

The chain's CDR3 is CASSPAEGLPGNTIYF. The DNA of the CDR3 is TGTGCCAGCAGCCCAGCGGAGGGCCTTCCCGGAAACACCATATATTTT. V and J are TRBV21-1 and TRBJ1-3. TRBV21-1 is a listed pseudogene. CDR3 length: 16 residues.

The chain has TRBV4-3 and TRBJ2-7; 12 bases agree with TRBD2. V dropped 4 bases and J dropped 4; count of bases not matched to a gene: 5. Germline V gene sequence: CDR1 LGHNA, CDR2 YSLEER. The CDR3 totals 15 residues. CDR3: CASSRTLAGGYEQYF. In DNA, the CDR3 is TGCGCCAGCAGCCGGACACTAGCGGGGGGTTACGAGCAGTACTTC.

The genes are TRBV4-1 and TRBJ2-5, with 9 bases matching TRBD2. The J call may not be correct, given that the DNA end is closer to TRBJ2-7. This CDR3 is built from 15 residues. Per the germline V gene, CDR1 is MGHRA and CDR2 is YSYEKL. The DNA for the CDR3 is TGCGCCAGCAGCCAAGAGCCGGGACTAGCTTCCGAGCAGTACTTC. The encoded protein is CASSQEPGLASEQYF.

In this sample, this clone turned up a few times. The chain uses TRBV7-2 and TRBJ2-3, with 7 bases that match TRBD2. The CDR3 loop spans 14 amino acids. The V segment lost 3 bases and the J segment 3 bases; nucleotides outside the gene matches: 3. Germline V gene lookup returns CDR1 SGHTA and CDR2 FQGNSA. The CDR3 protein is CASSFGGWTDTQYF. CDR3 DNA: TGTGCCAGCAGCTTCGGGGGGTGGACAGATACGCAGTATTTT.